The next 25 T cell receptor beta chains were all read from a single sample in a study of cytomegalovirus exposure and HLA in healthy donors (dated by TCRdb to between 2016 and 2019). Receptors were amplified or captured by the immunoSEQ multiplex PCR assay. A mixture of 60 forward primers for TCR Vbeta segments and 13 reverse primers for TCR Jbeta segments was used in the multiplex PCR. TCRdb took this table from immuneACCESS and kept in-frame rearrangements with V and J called. Such tables lack part of the clones; where checked against another copy, unresolved V genes explain under half of the gap, and the rest is unexplained. The table for this sample lists some 120,000 clones; roughly 70% of them were counted only once. Roughly 3.1% of the sample comes from the top ten. The sample taken for sequencing was PBMCs. Source of these receptors: a young man in good health and CMV-seronegative.

This chain joins TRBV4-3 and TRBJ2-1; TRBD2 matches at 8 bases. The CDR3 loop spans 16 amino acids. After removal of 4 bases from V and 5 bases from J, the junction contained 10 bases not matched to a gene. The germline CDR1 and CDR2 sequences are LGHNA and YSLEER. CDR3 DNA sequence: TGCGCCAGCAGCCCAACGGGACTAGGAATTGACAATGAGCAGTTCTTC. Its protein product is CASSPTGLGIDNEQFF.

The chain is built from TRBV27 and TRBJ2-2; D is unclear. Trimming left V 8 bases short and J 1 base short, with 11 bases between. Per the germline V gene, CDR1 is MNHEY and CDR2 is SMNVEV (reference sequence). This CDR3 is built from 14 residues. The CDR3 spells CASPSPRNTGELFF. The DNA for the CDR3 is TGTGCCAGCCCGAGCCCCCGGAACACCGGGGAGCTGTTTTTT.

The chain has TRBV6-6 and TRBJ1-2, with D possibly matching TRBD1 (6 bases). The CDR3 is 14 residues long. Between the trimmed V and J ends, which lost 8 bases and 3 bases, there was a span of 16 bases. Germline assignment: CDR1 MNHNY and CDR2 SVGAGI (reference sequence). The CDR3 sequence: CASSGGKGDYGYTF. CDR3 nucleotide sequence: TGTGCCAGCTCGGGGGGGAAGGGGGACTATGGCTACACCTTC.

About this clone: Other DNA variants within this sample encode the same CDR3. The chain carries TRBV6-5 and TRBJ2-7; 10 positions agree with TRBD2. Germline assignment: CDR1 MNHEY and CDR2 SVGAGI. The CDR3 consists of 14 residues. V gave up 2 bases and J gave up 4 bases; unmatched junction bases: 2. The CDR3 coding sequence is TGTGCCAGCAGTTACCTAGCGGGAGTATACGAGCAGTACTTC. Translated: CASSYLAGVYEQYF.

This clone was picked up one time. This chain's CDR3 is CAWTYGQEEMNTEAFF. The CDR3 coding sequence is TGTGCCTGGACCTACGGACAGGAAGAGATGAACACTGAAGCTTTCTTT. The chain couples TRBV30 to TRBJ1-1; 7 nucleotides agree with TRBD1. The V segment lost 4 bases and the J segment 0 bases; nucleotides outside the gene matches: 11. The CDR3 contains 16 residues. From germline, CDR1 is GTSNPN and CDR2 SVGIG (reference sequence). The full variable domain, in which reference TRBV30 and TRBJ1-1 provide the parts outside the CDR3, is SQTIHQWPATLVQPVGSPLSLECTVEGTSNPNLYWYRQAAGRGLQLLFYSVGIGQISSEVPQNLSASRPQDRQFILSSKKLLLSDSGFYLCAWTYGQEEMNTEAFFGQGTRLTVV.

Written as DNA, the CDR3 is TGCGCCAGCAGCTCACACCCCAGCTACGAGCAGTACTTC. Translation gives CASSSHPSYEQYF. J is TRBJ2-7 and V is TRBV5-1; D uncertain. The germline gives CDR1 SGHRS, CDR2 YFSETQ. The CDR3 has 13 residues. V was cut by 3 bases and J by 3 bases, with 10 bases left in between.

The sample holds a few counts of this clone. The chain is built from TRBV27 and TRBJ2-7; D possibly corresponds to TRBD2 (6 bases). CDR3 length: 14 amino acids. Trimming stripped 1 base from V and 0 bases from J, with 7 bases between. Germline CDR1 is MNHEY and CDR2 is SMNVEV (reference sequence). The CDR3: CASSLYGSSYEQYF. The DNA for the CDR3 is TGTGCCAGCAGTTTATACGGGAGCTCCTACGAGCAGTACTTC.

The gene calls are TRBV23-1 and TRBJ2-7; the match to TRBD2 covers 10 bases. TRBV23-1 counts as an open reading frame of uncertain function. This CDR3 has 19 residues. With 8 bases clipped from V and 2 bases from J, the junction kept 21 bases outside the gene matches. Here the CDR3 DNA reads TGCGCCAGCCAACCACGAGAACGAACCCTAGCGGGAGAGACCTACGAGCAGTACTTC. As protein: CASQPRERTLAGETYEQYF.

There are a few counts of this clone. CDR3 DNA: TGCGCCAGCAGCCTGCGGGACAGCATGAACACTGAAGCTTTCTTT. Amino acid sequence: CASSLRDSMNTEAFF. This chain uses TRBV4-1 with TRBJ1-1, with TRBD1 matching 7 bases. The CDR3 totals 15 residues. The V gene end was trimmed by 4 bases and the J gene end by 0 bases; junction bases not matched to a gene: 5. From germline, CDR1 is MGHRA and CDR2 YSYEKL.

The gene calls are TRBV6-5 and TRBJ2-7, with 7 bases identical to TRBD1. The CDR3 length is 12 residues. The V segment lost 6 bases and the J segment 4 bases; nucleotides outside the gene matches: 3. Germline assignment: CDR1 MNHEY and CDR2 SVGAGI. The CDR3 DNA sequence: TGTGCCAGCAGCAAACAGGGGTACGAGCAGTACTTC. It is translated as CASSKQGYEQYF.

The V and J genes are TRBV7-6 and TRBJ2-7, with 11 bases lining up with TRBD2. CDR3 size: 16 residues. With V trimmed by 4 bases and J by 0 bases, 5 bases remained unmatched. CDR1 and CDR2 from the germline V gene are SGHVS and FNYEAQ. DNA for the CDR3: TGTGCCAGCAGCTACCGACTAGCGGGACCCTCCTACGAGCAGTACTTC. Protein product: CASSYRLAGPSYEQYF.

V gene TRBV6-6 combines with J gene TRBJ1-2, with 10 bases that match TRBD1. V lost 6 bases, J lost 4 bases, and 8 bases stayed unmatched. The CDR3 is 15 residues long. Germline-derived CDR1 and CDR2 are MNHNY and SVGAGI (reference sequence). The chain's CDR3 is CASRGQGTKGYGYTF. For the CDR3, the DNA is TGTGCCAGCAGGGGACAGGGGACGAAGGGCTATGGCTACACCTTC.

The rearrangement joins TRBV7-2 to TRBJ2-3, with a possible D match to TRBD1 (5 bases). The germline gives CDR1 SGHTA, CDR2 FQGNSA. CDR3 length: 14 amino acids. V was cut by 6 bases and J by 1 base, with 11 bases left in between. The CDR3 spells CASSLDSRTDTQYF. The CDR3, as DNA: TGTGCCAGCAGTCTCGACAGCCGCACAGATACGCAGTATTTT.

About this clone: The same CDR3 is also encoded by other DNA sequences in this sample. For the CDR3, the DNA is TGTGCCAGCAGCTTAACGGGAACCGGGGAGCTGTTTTTT. Translated: CASSLTGTGELFF. This chain connects TRBV7-6 to TRBJ2-2, with D perhaps matching TRBD2 (5 bases). CDR3 length: 13 amino acids. Trimming took off 2 bases at V and 5 bases at J, with 6 bases between the two ends. Germline values: CDR1 SGHVS, CDR2 FNYEAQ.

The chain joins TRBV5-1 to TRBJ2-7, with 8 bases lining up with TRBD2. V trimming: 6 bases; J trimming: 5 bases; junction bases outside the gene matches: 10. Germline CDR1 reads SGHRS; CDR2 reads YFSETQ. The CDR3 has 14 residues. The CDR3 is CASIPQAGADEQYF. The CDR3 region has the DNA TGCGCCAGCATCCCCCAAGCGGGAGCTGACGAGCAGTACTTC.

The gene calls are TRBV29-1 and TRBJ2-7; tentative D call: TRBD2 (6 bases). Germline values: CDR1 SQVTM, CDR2 ANQGSEA. This CDR3 has 13 residues. The V and J ends lost 5 bases and 0 bases respectively, with 11 bases between them. The CDR3 DNA sequence: TGCAGCGTTCGACGGAGGGACTCCTACGAGCAGTACTTC. Protein: CSVRRRDSYEQYF.

This chain links TRBV28 with TRBJ1-5, with TRBD1 matching over 8 bases. CDR3 length: 15 amino acids. Germline V CDR1 and CDR2: MDHEN, SYDVKM. V shed 4 bases and J 7 bases; nucleotides not matched to a gene: 9. CDR3 residues: CASSWPTGQGQPQHF. Here the CDR3 DNA reads TGTGCCAGCAGTTGGCCCACTGGACAGGGACAGCCCCAGCATTTT.

The chain employs TRBV6-5 and TRBJ2-7; 8 bases fit TRBD1. J gave up 4 bases and V 7 bases, and 12 bases lay outside the gene matches. The germline CDR1 and CDR2 sequences are MNHEY and SVGAGI. This CDR3 has 15 amino acids. CDR3: CASTLDRGWWYEQYF. The CDR3 DNA reads as TGTGCCAGCACCCTAGACAGGGGATGGTGGTACGAGCAGTACTTC.

This chain connects TRBV27 to TRBJ2-3; 9 bases match TRBD2. There are 18 residues in the CDR3. J was trimmed by 4 bases and V by 1 base; bases with no gene match: 12. From germline, CDR1 is MNHEY and CDR2 SMNVEV (reference sequence). CDR3 region: CASSLWGIAGEFADTQYF. CDR3 coding DNA: TGTGCCAGCAGTTTATGGGGGATAGCGGGAGAGTTCGCAGATACGCAGTATTTT.

The V and J genes are TRBV30 and TRBJ1-2; TRBD1 might be the D (6 bases). Germline CDR1 GTSNPN, CDR2 SVGIG (reference sequence). V lost 5 bases, J lost 2 bases, and 12 bases lay in between. The CDR3 loop spans 13 amino acids. The CDR3 spells CAWVLRGNYGYTF. The CDR3 DNA is TGTGCCTGGGTTCTCAGGGGAAACTATGGCTACACCTTC.

Only a few counts were recorded for this clone. The chain links TRBV6-1 to TRBJ2-7; TRBD1 matches 8 bases. The germline V gene encodes CDR1 MNHNS and CDR2 SASEGT. The V gene end was trimmed by 7 bases and the J gene end by 1 base; junction bases not matched to a gene: 6. The CDR3 is 14 amino acids. The CDR3 is CASKDRGGSYEQYF. For the CDR3, the DNA is TGTGCCAGCAAAGACAGGGGTGGGTCCTACGAGCAGTACTTC.

This clone was detected a few times. V gene TRBV19 combines with J gene TRBJ2-4, with D possibly being TRBD1 (6 bases). CDR1 and CDR2 from the germline V gene are LNHDA and SQIVND (reference sequence). Trimming pared 5 bases from V and 7 bases from J, leaving 12 bases between. The CDR3 is 13 amino acids. In DNA form, the CDR3 reads TGTGCCAGTAGTGCTACAGGGTGGAACATTCAGTACTTC. Translated: CASSATGWNIQYF.

The rearrangement links TRBV27 to TRBJ2-7; maybe TRBD2 (5 bases). The CDR3 extends over 15 amino acids. The germline V gene has CDR1 MNHEY and CDR2 SMNVEV (reference sequence). Trimming removed 4 bases from V and 1 base from J, with 14 bases in between. This CDR3 is CASSSMTGSSYEQYF. The CDR3 nucleotides are TGTGCCAGCAGTTCGATGACGGGATCGTCCTACGAGCAGTACTTC.

The rearrangement links TRBV6-5 to TRBJ1-2; 11 nucleotides align to TRBD1. The CDR3 consists of 16 residues. V dropped 2 bases and J dropped 5; count of bases not matched to a gene: 7. Germline V gene sequence: CDR1 MNHEY, CDR2 SVGAGI. The CDR3 loop reads CASSYTRTGGAYGYTF. CDR3 nucleotide sequence: TGTGCCAGCAGTTACACCCGGACAGGGGGCGCATATGGCTACACCTTC.

There are a few counts of this clone. The gene calls are TRBV5-1 and TRBJ2-7; 14 positions agree with TRBD2. The CDR3 contains 17 residues. Germline V lookup: CDR1 SGHRS, CDR2 YFSETQ. J was trimmed by 3 bases and V by 0 bases; bases with no gene match: 5. The CDR3 here is CASSLAGTSGSYYEQYF. As DNA, the CDR3 is TGCGCCAGCAGCTTGGCCGGGACTAGCGGGAGTTACTACGAGCAGTACTTC.